The 6 T cell receptor beta chains given below trace back to one sample, sequenced in a study of T cell repertoires in cytomegalovirus infection. One entry per CDR3 protein results from TCRdb running MiXCR on the reads. The top ten hold approximately 25% of the sample, which has roughly 200,000 distinct CDR3 sequences, about a sixth seen once. Sequences were obtained from CD8+ T cells from PBMCs. These receptors were taken from a human donor in good health (CMV status not recorded). Some clones in this sample may be carry-over from other donors' samples.

This chain uses TRBV5-1 with TRBJ2-2; the D is unclear. The CDR3 consists of 15 residues. CDR1 is SGHRS and CDR2 is YFSETQ in the germline V gene. V lost 4 bases, J lost 1 base, and 11 bases lay in between. In DNA, the CDR3 is TGCGCCAGCAGCCCGGGTGCGGAGAACACCGGGGAGCTGTTTTTT. Protein product: CASSPGAENTGELFF.

The table lists this clonotype with a few counts. The genes are TRBV6-5 and TRBJ2-6; D uncertain. Trimming removed 0 bases from V and 0 bases from J, with 3 bases in between. The CDR3 totals 15 residues. Germline V gives CDR1 MNHEY, CDR2 SVGAGI. In DNA form, the CDR3 reads TGTGCCAGCAGTTACTCGGCCTCTGGGGCCAACGTCCTGACTTTC. Translation gives CASSYSASGANVLTF.

The sample holds a few counts of this clonotype. V is TRBV19 and J is TRBJ2-7; 7 bases are a match to TRBD1. J was trimmed by 3 bases and V by 4 bases; bases with no gene match: 6. The V gene's germline CDR1 is LNHDA and CDR2 SQIVND (reference sequence). The CDR3 has 14 residues. The DNA of the CDR3 is TGTGCCAGTAGTAAAAGGGACAGCAACTACGAGCAGTACTTC. Translation gives CASSKRDSNYEQYF.

The CDR3 protein is CASQEGGLTDTQYF. In nucleotides, the CDR3 is TGTGCCTCCCAGGAGGGGGGGCTTACAGATACGCAGTATTTT. The genes are TRBV12-3 or TRBV12-4 and TRBJ2-3; tentative D call: TRBD2 (7 bases). This CDR3 spans 14 amino acids. Trimming removed 11 bases at V and 3 bases at J, with 18 bases between.

This clonotype was seen a few times. J is TRBJ2-2 and V is TRBV6-1, with D possibly called TRBD1 or TRBD2 (6 bases each). The CDR3 runs 17 residues. Trimming left V 4 bases short and J 3 bases short, with 18 bases between. Germline lookup yields CDR1 MNHNS and CDR2 SASEGT. For the CDR3, the DNA is TGTGCCAGCAGTGCCTTGGGGGGAAGACAGGACACCGGGGAGCTGTTTTTT. It encodes CASSALGGRQDTGELFF.

V and J are TRBV7-6 and TRBJ2-7; D possibly uses TRBD1 or TRBD2 (5 bases each). This CDR3 region has 14 residues. Trimming removed 8 bases at V and 2 bases at J, with 16 bases between. CDR1 SGHVS and CDR2 FNYEAQ come from the germline V gene. This CDR3 is CASSDGTEAYEQYF. The CDR3 coding sequence is TGTGCCAGCTCCGACGGGACCGAGGCCTACGAGCAGTACTTC.